In this sample, the clone carrying this TCR beta chain turned up a few times. The sample is drawn from a study of human T cells and chemical hapten exposure. TCRdb itself ran the RACE reads through MiXCR, one entry per CDR3 protein. The data show approximately 34,000 distinct CDR3 sequences, with just under 6.5% seen just once and roughly 9% held by the top ten. Time point: patch test 1, 2 weeks after DPC sensitization. Treatment indicated: therapeutic diphenylcyclopropenone sensitization with weekly scalp DPC. Total RNA was extracted from unfractionated whole blood. The germline V gene encodes CDR1 LNHDA and CDR2 SQIVND (reference sequence). The CDR3 is made up of 13 amino acids. Trimming left V 6 bases short and J 6 bases short, with 14 bases between.

This specimen was whole blood, taken in connection with sensitization to the hapten diphenylcyclopropenone (DPC). V usage is TRBV19 and J usage is TRBJ1-1; a weak D match, TRBD1 (5 bases). The sequence derives from a woman between 25 and 40 years old with alopecia areata. Some clones in this sample may be carry-over from other donors' samples. The CDR3 region is CASRGLSDPEAFF. CDR3 in DNA: TGTGCCAGTAGGGGACTGAGCGACCCTGAAGCTTTCTTT. The whole variable domain, remainder taken from reference TRBV19 and TRBJ1-1, is DGGITQSPKYLFRKEGQNVTLSCEQNLNHDAMYWYRQDPGQGLRLIYYSQIVNDFQKGDIAEGYSVSREKKESFPLTVTSAQKNPTAFYLCASRGLSDPEAFFGQGTRLTVV.